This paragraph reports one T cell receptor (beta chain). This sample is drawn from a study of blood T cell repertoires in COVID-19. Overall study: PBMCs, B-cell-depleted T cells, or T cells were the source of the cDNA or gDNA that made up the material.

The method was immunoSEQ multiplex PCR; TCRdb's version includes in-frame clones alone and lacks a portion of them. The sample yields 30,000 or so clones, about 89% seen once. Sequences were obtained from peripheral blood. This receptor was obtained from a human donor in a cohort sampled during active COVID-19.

Written as DNA, the CDR3 is TGTGCCAGCACTAAGGGAGTTCTGGATGAAAAACTGTTTTTT. Residues: CASTKGVLDEKLFF. The gene calls are TRBV2 and TRBJ1-4; D is unclear. CDR1 and CDR2 from the germline V gene are SNHLY and FYNNEI. V lost 7 bases and J 6 bases, leaving 15 bases between the germline ends. The CDR3 loop spans 14 amino acids.